The 16 T cell receptor beta chains below all came from one sample that was sequenced in a study of technical replicates of blood from a handful of donors. Generated by immunoSEQ multiplex PCR, the TCRdb table keeps only in-frame clones and is missing some. The sample yields approximately 81,000 clones, 70% to 90% seen once. What was sequenced was PBMCs. Receptors originate from a human donor in good health. Some clones in this sample may be carry-over from other donors' samples.

The chain employs TRBV10-3 and TRBJ2-5; 8 bases fit TRBD1. The CDR3 spans 14 residues. J was trimmed by 3 bases and V by 2 bases; bases with no gene match: 2. From germline, CDR1 is ENHRY and CDR2 SYGVKD. CDR3 coding DNA: TGTGCCATCAGTGAGCAGGGGGCGAAAGAGACCCAGTACTTC. Translated: CAISEQGAKETQYF.

This chain links TRBV30 with TRBJ1-1; D might be TRBD1 (6 bases). The CDR3 length is 11 residues. V shed 8 bases and J shed 5 bases, with 12 bases lying between them. Germline V gene sequence: CDR1 GTSNPN, CDR2 SVGIG (reference sequence). The CDR3 sequence is CAENRETEAFF. CDR3 nucleotide sequence: TGTGCCGAGAACAGGGAGACTGAAGCTTTCTTT.

This clone appeared a single time. The V call is TRBV29-1, the J call TRBJ2-3, with D tentatively TRBD1 (5 bases). CDR1 is SQVTM, CDR2 ANQGSEA, per germline. CDR3 size: 12 residues. Trimming took off 4 bases at V and 3 bases at J, with 8 bases between the two ends. The CDR3 loop reads CSVARATDTQYF. The CDR3 DNA reads as TGCAGCGTTGCCAGGGCAACAGATACGCAGTATTTT.

The chain joins TRBV23-1 to TRBJ1-1; D gene uncertain. TRBV23-1 qualifies as an ORF whose function is uncertain. Trimming took 0 bases from V and 1 from J, leaving 9 bases between them. The CDR3 has 15 residues. The CDR3 region has the DNA TGCGCCAGCAGTCAATCCTTGCTCGGGAACACTGAAGCTTTCTTT. Encoded protein: CASSQSLLGNTEAFF.

This chain joins TRBV19 and TRBJ2-5; D might be TRBD2 (5 bases). The V and J ends lost 6 bases and 3 bases respectively, with 11 bases between them. Per germline, CDR1 LNHDA and CDR2 SQIVND (reference sequence). This CDR3 contains 13 residues. DNA for the CDR3: TGTGCCAGTAGGGGGAAGGGAGAAGAGACCCAGTACTTC. Translation gives CASRGKGEETQYF. The full variable domain, completed using reference TRBV19 and TRBJ2-5, is DGGITQSPKYLFRKEGQNVTLSCEQNLNHDAMYWYRQDPGQGLRLIYYSQIVNDFQKGDIAEGYSVSREKKESFPLTVTSAQKNPTAFYLCASRGKGEETQYFGPGTRLLVL.

This chain uses TRBV7-2 with TRBJ1-2; D is possibly TRBD1 (6 bases). Germline CDR1 SGHTA, CDR2 FQGNSA. The CDR3 is made up of 14 amino acids. V was pared by 3 bases and J by 0 bases, with 8 bases between. The CDR3 region is CASSFGTTNYGYTF. CDR3 bases: TGTGCCAGCAGCTTCGGGACAACTAACTATGGCTACACCTTC. Filled out from reference TRBV7-2 and TRBJ1-2, the complete variable domain reads GAGVSQSPSNKVTEKGKDVELRCDPISGHTALYWYRQSLGQGLEFLIYFQGNSAPDKSGLPSDRFSAERTGGSVSTLTIQRTQQEDSAVYLCASSFGTTNYGYTFGSGTRLTVV.

The chain employs TRBV4-1 and TRBJ1-4; possible D gene TRBD1, 6 bases. V lost 2 bases and J lost 8, with 15 bases in between. The germline gives CDR1 MGHRA, CDR2 YSYEKL. The CDR3 covers 15 residues. CDR3: CASSQPRGEVEKLFF. CDR3 nucleotides: TGCGCCAGCAGCCAACCCAGGGGAGAGGTCGAAAAACTGTTTTTT.

The chain carries TRBV27 and TRBJ2-7, with D maybe TRBD1 (6 bases). The CDR3 is made up of 13 amino acids. Germline V CDR1 and CDR2: MNHEY, SMNVEV (reference sequence). V lost 2 bases and J lost 4, with 9 bases in between. This chain's CDR3 is CASSLQGMYEQYF. In nucleotides, the CDR3 is TGTGCCAGCAGTTTACAGGGGATGTACGAGCAGTACTTC.

V is TRBV6-1 and J is TRBJ1-3; D is undetermined. The germline V gene encodes CDR1 MNHNS and CDR2 SASEGT. The CDR3 sequence is 17 residues long. V was pared by 2 bases and J by 0 bases, with 14 bases between. The CDR3 here is CASSEFGRISSGNTIYF. The DNA for the CDR3 is TGTGCCAGCAGTGAATTTGGCAGAATAAGCTCTGGAAACACCATATATTTT.

This chain links TRBV9 with TRBJ1-1; possibly TRBD1 for D (5 bases). The CDR3 contains 14 residues. CDR1 and CDR2 from the germline V gene are SGDLS and YYNGEE. Trimming took 1 base from V and 1 from J, leaving 8 bases between them. In DNA, the CDR3 is TGTGCCAGCAGCGTAAAAGGACAGAACACTGAAGCTTTCTTT. Translated, it gives CASSVKGQNTEAFF. The entire variable domain, with the rest obtained from reference TRBV9 and TRBJ1-1, is as follows: DSGVTQTPKHLITATGQRVTLRCSPRSGDLSVYWYQQSLDQGLQFLIQYYNGEERAKGNILERFSAQQFPDLHSELNLSSLELGDSALYFCASSVKGQNTEAFFGQGTRLTVV.

The chain has TRBV10-2 and TRBJ1-5, with TRBD1 as a possible D gene (6 bases). Germline loops: CDR1 WSHSY, CDR2 SAAADI. Trimming took off 6 bases at V and 1 base at J, with 13 bases between the two ends. This CDR3 has 15 amino acids. The chain's CDR3 is CASRATGGSNQPQHF. CDR3 in DNA: TGCGCCAGCAGGGCGACAGGAGGAAGCAATCAGCCCCAGCATTTT.

V is TRBV6-6 and J is TRBJ2-3; a possible D gene is TRBD2 (5 bases). Deletions cut 7 bases from V and 6 bases from J, with 17 bases between. CDR1 is MNHNY and CDR2 is SVGAGI in the germline V gene (reference sequence). The CDR3 runs 14 residues. CDR3 amino acids: CASTATGPGDTQYF. CDR3 nucleotide sequence: TGTGCCAGCACCGCCACCGGCCCGGGGGATACGCAGTATTTT.

The J gene is TRBJ2-5, the V gene TRBV4-1; D is unresolved. The CDR3 loop spans 13 amino acids. CDR1 and CDR2 (germline): MGHRA, YSYEKL. Trimming pared 2 bases from V and 0 bases from J, leaving 4 bases between. The CDR3 region has the DNA TGCGCCAGCAGCCAATATAACCAAGAGACCCAGTACTTC. Translated, it gives CASSQYNQETQYF.

The chain joins TRBV4-1 to TRBJ1-1; TRBD1 might be the D (5 bases). The CDR3 runs to 15 residues. The V end was cut by 4 bases, the J end by 5 bases, with 17 bases between. CDR1 is MGHRA, CDR2 YSYEKL, per germline. The CDR3, as DNA: TGCGCCAGCAGCCCGAACCGGGACTTAGGGACTGAAGCTTTCTTT. This sequence encodes CASSPNRDLGTEAFF.

CDR3 protein: CASSEIGTSGYEQFF. CDR3 nucleotide sequence: TGTGCCAGCAGTGAAATAGGGACTAGCGGGTATGAGCAGTTCTTC. The rearrangement joins TRBV2 to TRBJ2-1, with 12 positions matching TRBD2. In germline, CDR1 is SNHLY, CDR2 FYNNEI. This CDR3 is 15 amino acids long. The V and J ends lost 2 bases and 8 bases, in that order; junction bases with no gene match: 4.

The gene calls are TRBV10-3 and TRBJ1-1; possibly TRBD1 for D (6 bases). Germline V CDR1 and CDR2: ENHRY, SYGVKD. The CDR3 is made up of 16 amino acids. Trimming stripped 0 bases from V and 1 base from J, with 12 bases between. CDR3 nucleotide sequence: TGTGCCATCAGTGAGTCGAACAGGGACCCGAACACTGAAGCTTTCTTT. It encodes CAISESNRDPNTEAFF.